The clone carrying this T cell receptor (beta chain) has at least ten counts. The data derive from a study of identical twins. TCRdb fed the 5' RACE reads into MiXCR, producing one record per CDR3 protein. This table holds about 720,000 distinct CDR3 sequences, more than 6.5% found once. Germline trimming cut 2 bases from V and 7 bases from J; bases unmatched to any gene: 7. The CDR3 is 15 residues long. Germline V lookup: CDR1 MDHEN, CDR2 SYDVKM. In addition, the sample was reused for a study of yellow fever vaccine responses in identical twins.

V is TRBV28 and J is TRBJ2-7; TRBD1 agrees at 11 bases. Sequenced input: PBMCs. The clonotype was recovered from a woman in her late teens or twenties in good health. This CDR3 is CASSLTDRGLGEQYF. The CDR3 DNA sequence: TGTGCCAGCAGTTTAACGGACAGGGGGCTCGGAGAGCAGTACTTC.